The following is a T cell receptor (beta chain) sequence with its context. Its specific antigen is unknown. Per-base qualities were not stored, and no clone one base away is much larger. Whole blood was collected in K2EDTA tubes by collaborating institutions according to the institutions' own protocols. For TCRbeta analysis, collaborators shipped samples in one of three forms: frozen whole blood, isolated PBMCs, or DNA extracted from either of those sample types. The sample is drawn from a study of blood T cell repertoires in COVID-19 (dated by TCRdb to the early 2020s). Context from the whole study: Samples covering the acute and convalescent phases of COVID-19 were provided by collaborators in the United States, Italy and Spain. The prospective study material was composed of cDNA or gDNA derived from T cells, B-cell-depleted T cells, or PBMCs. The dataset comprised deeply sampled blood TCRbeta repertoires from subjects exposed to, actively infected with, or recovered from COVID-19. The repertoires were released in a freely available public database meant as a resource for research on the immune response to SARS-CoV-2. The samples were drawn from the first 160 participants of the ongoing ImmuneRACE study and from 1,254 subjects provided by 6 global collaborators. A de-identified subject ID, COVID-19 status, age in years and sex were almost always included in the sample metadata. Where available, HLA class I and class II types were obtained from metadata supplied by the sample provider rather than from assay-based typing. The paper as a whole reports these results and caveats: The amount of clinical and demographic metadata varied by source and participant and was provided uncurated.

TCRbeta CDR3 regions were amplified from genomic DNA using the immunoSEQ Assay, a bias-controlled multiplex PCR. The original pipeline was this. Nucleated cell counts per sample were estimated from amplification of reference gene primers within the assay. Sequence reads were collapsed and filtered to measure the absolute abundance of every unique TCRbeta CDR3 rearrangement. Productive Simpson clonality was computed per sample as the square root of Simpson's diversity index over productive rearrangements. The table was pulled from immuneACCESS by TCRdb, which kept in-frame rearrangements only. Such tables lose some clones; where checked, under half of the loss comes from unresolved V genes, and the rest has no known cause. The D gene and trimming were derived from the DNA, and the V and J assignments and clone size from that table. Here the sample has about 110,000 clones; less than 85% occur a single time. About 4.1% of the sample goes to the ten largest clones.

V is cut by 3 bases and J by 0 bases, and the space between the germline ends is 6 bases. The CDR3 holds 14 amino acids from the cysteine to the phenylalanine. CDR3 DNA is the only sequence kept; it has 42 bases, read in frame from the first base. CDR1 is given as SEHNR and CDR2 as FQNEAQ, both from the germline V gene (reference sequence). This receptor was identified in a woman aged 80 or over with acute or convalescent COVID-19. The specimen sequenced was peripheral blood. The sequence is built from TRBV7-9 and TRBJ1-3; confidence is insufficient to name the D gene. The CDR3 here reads CASSFSSSGNTIYF. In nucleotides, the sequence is TGTGCCAGCAGCTTTTCGTCCTCTGGAAACACCATATATTTT.